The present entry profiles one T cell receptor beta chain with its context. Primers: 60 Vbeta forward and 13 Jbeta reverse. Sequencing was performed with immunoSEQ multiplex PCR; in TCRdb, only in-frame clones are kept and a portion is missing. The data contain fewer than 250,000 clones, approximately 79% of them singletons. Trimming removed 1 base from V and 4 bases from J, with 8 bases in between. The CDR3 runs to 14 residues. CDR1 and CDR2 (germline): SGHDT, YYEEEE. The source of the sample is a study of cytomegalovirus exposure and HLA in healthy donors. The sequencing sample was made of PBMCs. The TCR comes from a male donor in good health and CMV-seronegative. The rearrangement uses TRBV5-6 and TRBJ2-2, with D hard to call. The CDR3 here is CASSLSTVTGELFF. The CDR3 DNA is TGTGCCAGCAGCTTGTCAACAGTCACCGGGGAGCTGTTTTTT.